The 10 T cell receptor beta chains listed next were all sequenced from one sample in a study of cytomegalovirus exposure and HLA in healthy donors. The PCR employed 60 Vbeta primers together with 13 Jbeta primers. Only in-frame clones appear in the TCRdb table, and some are missing; sequencing was by immunoSEQ multiplex PCR. The sample contains roughly 190,000 clones, about 77% of which appear only once. The sample comprised PBMCs. The receptors originated from a woman aged 30 to 39 in good health and CMV-seropositive.

Remarks on this clone: The sample carries other DNA sequences with the same CDR3. The V and J genes are TRBV28 and TRBJ1-2; 8 nucleotides align to TRBD1. Looked up from germline, CDR1 is MDHEN and CDR2 is SYDVKM. The trim removed 9 bases at V and 2 bases at J, leaving 2 bases unmatched. The CDR3 has 12 residues. The CDR3 is CASRTGNYGYTF. CDR3 DNA: TGTGCCAGTCGGACAGGGAACTATGGCTACACCTTC.

The rearrangement links TRBV11-2 to TRBJ2-1; D might be TRBD1 (6 bases). This CDR3 comprises 12 residues. Trimming shortened V by 5 bases and J by 8 bases, and 10 bases separated the two germline ends. Germline V gene lookup returns CDR1 SGHAT and CDR2 FQNNGV. Here the CDR3 reads CASSPQGYEQFF. CDR3 nucleotides: TGTGCCAGCAGCCCACAGGGCTATGAGCAGTTCTTC.

The chain links TRBV27 to TRBJ1-2; D remains ambiguous. Germline V gene data show CDR1 as MNHEY and CDR2 as SMNVEV (reference sequence). The CDR3 has 15 residues. The V gene lost 1 base and the J gene lost 0 bases, with 9 bases spanning the gap. CDR3 sequence (DNA): TGTGCCAGCAGTTTATATGGCGGCTCTAACTATGGCTACACCTTC. This sequence encodes CASSLYGGSNYGYTF.

The chain has TRBV6-1 and TRBJ1-4, with D unclear. The CDR3 runs to 15 residues. The V end lost 2 bases, the J end lost 0 bases, and 7 bases lay between the germline ends. Looked up from germline, CDR1 is MNHNS and CDR2 is SASEGT. The CDR3 DNA reads as TGTGCCAGCAGTGAACGCCGGGCAACTAATGAAAAACTGTTTTTT. It codes for CASSERRATNEKLFF.

The chain employs TRBV9 and TRBJ2-7; maybe TRBD1 (5 bases). CDR3 length: 15 residues. The V end lost 4 bases, the J end lost 1 base, and 15 bases lay between the germline ends. Germline CDR1 SGDLS, CDR2 YYNGEE. CDR3 amino acids: CASSIGHRSSYEQYF. CDR3 DNA: TGTGCCAGCAGCATAGGACACCGCTCTTCCTACGAGCAGTACTTC.

This sequence joins TRBV5-1 and TRBJ2-7; D unresolved. Trimming shortened V by 2 bases and J by 0 bases, and 6 bases separated the two germline ends. This CDR3 comprises 13 residues. In germline, CDR1 is SGHRS, CDR2 YFSETQ. CDR3 loop: CASSFSPSYEQYF. The DNA for the CDR3 is TGCGCCAGCAGCTTCAGTCCCTCCTACGAGCAGTACTTC. Together with reference TRBV5-1 and TRBJ2-7, the CDR3 gives the full variable domain: KAGVTQTPRYLIKTRGQQVTLSCSPISGHRSVSWYQQTPGQGLQFLFEYFSETQRNKGNFPGRFSGRQFSNSRSEMNVSTLELGDSALYLCASSFSPSYEQYFGPGTRLTVT.

The chain is built from TRBV19 and TRBJ1-2; D remains ambiguous. Looked up from germline, CDR1 is LNHDA and CDR2 is SQIVND (reference sequence). CDR3 length equals 12 residues. The ends were cut back, 3 bases at V and 6 bases at J, with 8 bases in the middle. The CDR3 DNA is TGTGCCAGTAGTATTCGGGGAAATGGCTACACCTTC. This translates into CASSIRGNGYTF.

As regards this clone: Other DNA variants within this sample encode the same CDR3. This chain connects TRBV5-1 to TRBJ2-3; 12 bases are a match to TRBD2. The CDR3 is 17 residues long. In germline, CDR1 is SGHRS, CDR2 YFSETQ. With 1 base clipped from V and 1 base from J, the junction kept 4 bases outside the gene matches. The CDR3 sequence: CASSLLAGGPGTDTQYF. The CDR3 DNA reads TGCGCCAGCAGCTTGCTAGCGGGGGGGCCCGGCACAGATACGCAGTATTTT.

The chain couples TRBV5-4 to TRBJ2-6; D perhaps matches TRBD1 (6 bases). CDR1 is SGHNT, CDR2 YYREEE, per germline (reference sequence). V lost 4 bases and J lost 0, with 17 bases in between. The CDR3 is 18 residues long. CDR3 DNA: TGTGCCAGCAGCCCGGGCATTATACAGGGCTCTGGGGCCAACGTCCTGACTTTC. Translated, it gives CASSPGIIQGSGANVLTF.

This clone came up a few times. This sequence joins TRBV5-1 and TRBJ2-1; a weak D match, TRBD1 (6 bases). CDR1 SGHRS and CDR2 YFSETQ come from the germline V gene. The ends were cut back, 1 base at V and 5 bases at J, with 10 bases in the middle. The CDR3 consists of 14 residues. The CDR3 sequence is CASSLYGTNNEQFF. Written as DNA, the CDR3 is TGCGCCAGCAGCTTGTATGGGACAAACAATGAGCAGTTCTTC.